This T cell receptor beta chain was sequenced in a study of T cell responses to AZD1222 COVID-19 vaccine. Overall study findings and caveats: Without day 14 samples, only post-peak T cell repertoires were studied.

With 7 bases removed from V and 7 bases from J, the gap between germline ends came to 19 bases. The CDR3 runs 14 residues. Per germline, CDR1 MNHEY and CDR2 SVGAGI. This clone was recorded only once. No antigen is known for it. Data came from immunoSEQ multiplex PCR; TCRdb stores just in-frame clones and leaves some out. Of 95,000 to 150,000 clones listed, around 90% are singletons. This TCR derives from an adult who received the AZD1222 COVID-19 vaccine. The sample was peripheral blood, taken 28 days after the second AZD1222 dose. The J gene is TRBJ1-2, the V gene TRBV6-5, with D perhaps TRBD1 (5 bases). The CDR3 DNA is TGTGCCAGCAACTATTTGGGGAGGGGAACTGGCTACACCTTC. This codes for CASNYLGRGTGYTF.